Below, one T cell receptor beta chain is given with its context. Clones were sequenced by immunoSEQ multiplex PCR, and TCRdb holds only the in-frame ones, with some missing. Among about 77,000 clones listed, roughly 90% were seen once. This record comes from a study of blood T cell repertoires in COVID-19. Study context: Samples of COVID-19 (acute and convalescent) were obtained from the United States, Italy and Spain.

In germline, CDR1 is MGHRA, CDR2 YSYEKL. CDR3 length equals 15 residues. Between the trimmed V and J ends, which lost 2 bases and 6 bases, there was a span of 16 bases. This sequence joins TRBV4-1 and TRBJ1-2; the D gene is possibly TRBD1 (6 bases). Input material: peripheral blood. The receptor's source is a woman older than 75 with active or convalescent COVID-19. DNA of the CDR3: TGCGCCAGCAGCCAAATGCAGGGGAGGGAAAATGGCTACACCTTC. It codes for CASSQMQGRENGYTF.